These 23 T cell receptor beta chains were sequenced from one sample in a study of T cell repertoires in aging, cancer and after chemotherapy. TCR beta rearrangements were amplified from peripheral blood genomic DNA. Multiplex touch-down PCR with TRB-A/B primers amplified rearranged V-D-J TRB sequences. One entry per CDR3 protein results from TCRdb running MiXCR on the multiplex PCR reads. The sample lists just under 10,000 distinct CDR3 sequences; roughly 37% were seen once. Sequencing used blood. These receptors were obtained from a human donor in good health.

This clonotype occurred a few times. J is TRBJ1-6 and V is TRBV5-4, with unresolved D. Trimming shortened V by 4 bases and J by 10 bases, and 15 bases separated the two germline ends. The CDR3 contains 14 residues. Germline CDR1 and CDR2: SGHNT and YYREEE (reference sequence). This CDR3 is CASSPDGEASPLHF. CDR3 DNA sequence: TGTGCCAGCAGCCCGGACGGGGAAGCCTCACCCCTCCACTTT.

This rearrangement joins TRBV6-6 to TRBJ1-6, with 8 bases that match TRBD1. Trimming removed 7 bases from V and 5 bases from J; junction bases left unmatched: 10. CDR3 length: 16 amino acids. Germline V CDR1 and CDR2: MNHNY, SVGAGI (reference sequence). CDR3 sequence: CASTSPDRGDNSPLHF. CDR3 in DNA: TGTGCCAGCACCTCCCCTGACAGGGGAGATAATTCACCCCTCCACTTT.

By proportion, this clonotype is medium-sized. The chain is built from TRBV29-1 and TRBJ2-1; 11 bases align to TRBD2. CDR1 and CDR2 from the germline V gene are SQVTM and ANQGSEA. The CDR3 consists of 14 residues. V shed 6 bases and J 9 bases; nucleotides not matched to a gene: 10. The CDR3 sequence: CSVGSGRADGEQFF. The CDR3 DNA sequence: TGCAGCGTCGGTAGCGGGAGGGCCGACGGTGAGCAGTTCTTC.

The chain is built from TRBV28 and TRBJ2-1; D is undetermined. Germline assignment: CDR1 MDHEN and CDR2 SYDVKM. Between the trimmed V and J ends, which lost 7 bases and 10 bases, there was a span of 17 bases. The CDR3 is made up of 13 amino acids. In DNA form, the CDR3 reads TGTGCCAGCACCAAAAGTTCGACACAGGAGCAGTTCTTC. It codes for CASTKSSTQEQFF.

On this clonotype itself: A junction end diverges from the germline sequence, so it may reflect a read error. This chain joins TRBV29-1 and TRBJ2-5, with 10 positions matching TRBD1. This CDR3 region has 15 residues. Germline CDR1 is SQVTM and CDR2 is ANQGSEA. The CDR3 DNA is TGCAGCGCTGAAGTCCGGGACAGGGGACAAGAGACCCAGTACTTC. It is translated as CSAEVRDRGQETQYF.

This chain joins TRBV20-1 and TRBJ2-7; the D gene is possibly TRBD2 (6 bases). V lost 5 bases and J lost 0, with 14 bases in between. CDR3 length equals 14 residues. CDR1 is DFQATT and CDR2 is SNEGSKA in the germline V gene (reference sequence). The CDR3 DNA reads as TGCAGTGCTTTTAGCGGCCTTAGCTCCTACGAGCAGTACTTC. Translation: CSAFSGLSSYEQYF.

This chain joins TRBV5-1 and TRBJ2-3; 11 nucleotides agree with TRBD2. The CDR3 spans 16 residues. V lost 0 bases, J lost 6 bases, and 6 bases stayed unmatched. CDR1 SGHRS and CDR2 YFSETQ come from the germline V gene. The CDR3 DNA follows: TGCGCCAGCAGCTTGGCGTCTAGCGGGAGGCCCGATACGCAGTATTTT. This gives the protein CASSLASSGRPDTQYF.

The chain recombines TRBV7-2 with TRBJ2-7, with 13 bases that match TRBD2. CDR1 and CDR2 (germline): SGHTA, FQGNSA. The CDR3 runs 15 residues. The V segment lost 6 bases and the J segment 3 bases; nucleotides outside the gene matches: 5. CDR3: CASRSGTSGIYEQYF. CDR3 sequence (DNA): TGTGCCAGCAGGTCCGGGACTAGCGGGATCTACGAGCAGTACTTC. Drawing the rest from reference TRBV7-2 and TRBJ2-7, the complete variable domain is GAGVSQSPSNKVTEKGKDVELRCDPISGHTALYWYRQSLGQGLEFLIYFQGNSAPDKSGLPSDRFSAERTGGSVSTLTIQRTQQEDSAVYLCASRSGTSGIYEQYFGPGTRLTVT.

The chain combines TRBV5-1 with TRBJ1-1, with D possibly being TRBD1 (6 bases). CDR3 length: 16 residues. The ends were cut back, 1 base at V and 0 bases at J, with 13 bases in the middle. The germline CDR1 and CDR2 sequences are SGHRS and YFSETQ. The CDR3 region has the DNA TGCGCCAGCAGCTTGCCAGGGGTGGGAATGAACACTGAAGCTTTCTTT. Translating it yields CASSLPGVGMNTEAFF. The variable domain in full, completed from reference TRBV5-1 and TRBJ1-1, reads KAGVTQTPRYLIKTRGQQVTLSCSPISGHRSVSWYQQTPGQGLQFLFEYFSETQRNKGNFPGRFSGRQFSNSRSEMNVSTLELGDSALYLCASSLPGVGMNTEAFFGQGTRLTVV.

This clonotype is labeled as medium-sized (0.01 to 0.1%). The chain joins TRBV12-3 or TRBV12-4 to TRBJ2-2; D not resolved. CDR3 size: 16 residues. Trimming stripped 2 bases from V and 1 base from J, with 11 bases between. CDR3 DNA: TGTGCCAGCAGTTTATCCGGCACCAAGAACACCGGGGAGCTGTTTTTT. Translating gives CASSLSGTKNTGELFF.

This clonotype occurred a few times. The chain is built from TRBV6-5 and TRBJ2-3, with no clear D. Germline values: CDR1 MNHEY, CDR2 SVGAGI. The germline V and J ends were trimmed by 0 bases and 4 bases, with 5 bases remaining between them. The length of the CDR3 is 13 residues. The CDR3 DNA reads TGTGCCAGCAGTTACTCGAAGTCAGATACGCAGTATTTT. Protein product: CASSYSKSDTQYF.

The chain carries TRBV5-1 and TRBJ2-7, with D uncertain. The CDR3 sequence is 14 residues long. V gave up 2 bases and J gave up 5 bases, with 14 bases separating them. Germline V gene sequence: CDR1 SGHRS, CDR2 YFSETQ. The CDR3 is CASSLGIPQDEQYF. Here the CDR3 DNA reads TGCGCCAGCAGCTTAGGTATCCCTCAAGACGAGCAGTACTTC.

This clonotype has only a few counts. The chain joins TRBV27 to TRBJ2-1, with D unclear. Trimming removed 6 bases from V and 2 bases from J, with 14 bases in between. This CDR3 is 15 amino acids long. Germline CDR1 reads MNHEY; CDR2 reads SMNVEV (reference sequence). CDR3 residues: CASRFDNIPYNEQFF. The CDR3 nucleotides read TGTGCCAGCAGGTTCGATAATATCCCCTACAATGAGCAGTTCTTC.

V usage is TRBV27 and J usage is TRBJ2-1, with D maybe TRBD2 (5 bases). Germline-derived CDR1 and CDR2 are MNHEY and SMNVEV (reference sequence). The V end was cut by 5 bases, the J end by 1 base, with 15 bases between. The CDR3 has 16 residues. Here the CDR3 reads CASSPLGVGSYNEQFF. The CDR3, as DNA: TGTGCCAGCAGTCCCCTGGGAGTGGGGTCCTACAATGAGCAGTTCTTC.

This clonotype was found a few times. The gene calls are TRBV10-3 and TRBJ2-3; 10 bases are a match to TRBD2. V dropped 8 bases and J dropped 6; count of bases not matched to a gene: 5. The germline gives CDR1 ENHRY, CDR2 SYGVKD. The CDR3 is 13 amino acids. For the CDR3, the DNA is TGTGCCATCGCTAGCGGGAGAGGGGATACGCAGTATTTT. Its protein product is CAIASGRGDTQYF.

The chain employs TRBV20-1 and TRBJ2-3; D is unclear. The CDR3 runs 9 residues. Germline-derived CDR1 and CDR2 are DFQATT and SNEGSKA (reference sequence). CDR3 in DNA: TGCATCCCCGCAGATACGCAGTATTTT. The encoded protein is CIPADTQYF.

The chain has TRBV20-1 and TRBJ2-5; TRBD2 agrees at 7 bases. Germline V gives CDR1 DFQATT, CDR2 SNEGSKA (reference sequence). The CDR3 is 12 amino acids. V was pared by 6 bases and J by 4 bases, with 5 bases of the junction left unmatched. In nucleotides, the CDR3 is TGCAGTGCGGATAGCGGGCCAGAGACCCAGTACTTC. Translation: CSADSGPETQYF.

V gene TRBV5-1 combines with J gene TRBJ2-2, with 7 positions matching TRBD1. The CDR3 totals 15 residues. V dropped 3 bases and J dropped 2; count of bases not matched to a gene: 4. CDR1 and CDR2 from the germline V gene are SGHRS and YFSETQ. CDR3 DNA: TGCGCCAGCAGCTACAGGGGCCCTAACACCGGGGAGCTGTTTTTT. It is translated as CASSYRGPNTGELFF. The entire variable domain, with the rest obtained from reference TRBV5-1 and TRBJ2-2, is as follows: KAGVTQTPRYLIKTRGQQVTLSCSPISGHRSVSWYQQTPGQGLQFLFEYFSETQRNKGNFPGRFSGRQFSNSRSEMNVSTLELGDSALYLCASSYRGPNTGELFFGEGSRLTVL.

This chain connects TRBV6-2 or TRBV6-3 to TRBJ2-5; D may correspond to TRBD1 or TRBD2 (6 bases each). V lost 4 bases to trimming and J lost 7 bases, with 13 bases between them. CDR1 and CDR2 (germline): MNHEY, SVGEGT. The CDR3 spans 13 residues. CDR3 nucleotides: TGTGCCAGCAGTTCCCGGGGGCCGGTGACCCAGTACTTC. Its protein is CASSSRGPVTQYF.

This clonotype is medium-sized (0.01 to 0.1%) by share. This rearrangement joins TRBV30 to TRBJ2-3, with D unresolved. The CDR3 extends over 13 amino acids. The germline V and J ends were trimmed by 1 base and 0 bases, with 5 bases remaining between them. Germline lookup yields CDR1 GTSNPN and CDR2 SVGIG (reference sequence). The CDR3: CAWSGASTDTQYF. As DNA, the CDR3 is TGTGCCTGGAGTGGGGCCAGCACAGATACGCAGTATTTT. The variable domain in full, with the rest retrieved from reference TRBV30 and TRBJ2-3, is SQTIHQWPATLVQPVGSPLSLECTVEGTSNPNLYWYRQAAGRGLQLLFYSVGIGQISSEVPQNLSASRPQDRQFILSSKKLLLSDSGFYLCAWSGASTDTQYFGPGTRLTVL.

This rearrangement joins TRBV12-3 or TRBV12-4 to TRBJ2-7; 11 bases align to TRBD2. CDR3 length equals 15 residues. Losses at the gene ends were 6 bases for V and 2 bases for J; bases not matched to a gene: 6. CDR3 residues: CASRPGTSGPYEQYF. The CDR3 bases are TGTGCCAGCAGACCCGGGACTAGCGGACCCTACGAGCAGTACTTC.

By its share, this clonotype is medium-sized (0.01 to 0.1%). This rearrangement joins TRBV6-2 or TRBV6-3 to TRBJ2-1; 13 nucleotides align to TRBD2. Germline V gene lookup returns CDR1 MNHEY and CDR2 SVGEGT. V shed 6 bases and J 5 bases; nucleotides not matched to a gene: 10. This CDR3 has 17 residues. CDR3 region: CASRPARTSGGDNEQFF. The CDR3, as DNA: TGTGCCAGCAGACCCGCGCGGACTAGCGGGGGAGACAATGAGCAGTTCTTC.

The chain recombines TRBV27 with TRBJ2-1, with D possibly TRBD1 on 6 matching bases. Between the trimmed V and J ends, which lost 5 bases and 1 base, there was a span of 12 bases. CDR1 MNHEY and CDR2 SMNVEV come from the germline V gene (reference sequence). This CDR3 has 15 residues. CDR3 amino acids: CASSAGVVSYNEQFF. The CDR3 region has the DNA TGTGCCAGCAGTGCAGGGGTGGTATCCTACAATGAGCAGTTCTTC.